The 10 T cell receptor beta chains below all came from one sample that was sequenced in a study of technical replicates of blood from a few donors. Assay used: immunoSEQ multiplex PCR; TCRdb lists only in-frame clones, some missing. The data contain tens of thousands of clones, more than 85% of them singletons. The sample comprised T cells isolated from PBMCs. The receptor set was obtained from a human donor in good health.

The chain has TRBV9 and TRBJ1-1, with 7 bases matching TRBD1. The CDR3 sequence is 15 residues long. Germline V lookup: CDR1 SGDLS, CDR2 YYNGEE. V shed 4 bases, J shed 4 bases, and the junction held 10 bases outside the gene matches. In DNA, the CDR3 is TGTGCCAGCAGCCCCGTAACAGGGGTCTTCACTGAAGCTTTCTTT. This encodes CASSPVTGVFTEAFF.

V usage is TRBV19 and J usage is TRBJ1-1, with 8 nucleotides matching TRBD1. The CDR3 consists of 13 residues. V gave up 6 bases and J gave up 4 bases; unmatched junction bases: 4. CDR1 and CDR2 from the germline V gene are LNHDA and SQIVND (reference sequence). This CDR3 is CASRTGEVTEAFF. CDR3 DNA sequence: TGTGCCAGTAGGACAGGGGAGGTCACTGAAGCTTTCTTT. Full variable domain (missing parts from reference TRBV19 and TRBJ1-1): DGGITQSPKYLFRKEGQNVTLSCEQNLNHDAMYWYRQDPGQGLRLIYYSQIVNDFQKGDIAEGYSVSREKKESFPLTVTSAQKNPTAFYLCASRTGEVTEAFFGQGTRLTVV.

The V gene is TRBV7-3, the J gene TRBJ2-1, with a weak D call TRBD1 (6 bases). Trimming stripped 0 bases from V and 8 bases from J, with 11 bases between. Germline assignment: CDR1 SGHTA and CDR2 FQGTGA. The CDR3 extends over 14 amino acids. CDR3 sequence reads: CASSLTHRAYEQFF. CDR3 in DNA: TGTGCCAGCAGCTTAACCCACAGGGCTTATGAGCAGTTCTTC.

Here the CDR3 reads CASGSGQVGNTIYF. The DNA of the CDR3 is TGTGCCAGCGGATCAGGGCAGGTTGGAAACACCATATATTTT. The chain is built from TRBV6-5 and TRBJ1-3, with D perhaps TRBD1 (5 bases). Trimming took 8 bases from V and 3 from J, leaving 14 bases between them. CDR1 and CDR2 from the germline V gene are MNHEY and SVGAGI. The CDR3 consists of 14 residues.

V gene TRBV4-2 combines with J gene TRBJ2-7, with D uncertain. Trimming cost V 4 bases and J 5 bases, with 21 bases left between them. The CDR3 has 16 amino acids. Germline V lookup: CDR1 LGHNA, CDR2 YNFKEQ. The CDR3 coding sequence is TGTGCCAGCAGCCCTCGCTCGCGGCTAGTCGGCAACGAGCAGTACTTC. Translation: CASSPRSRLVGNEQYF.

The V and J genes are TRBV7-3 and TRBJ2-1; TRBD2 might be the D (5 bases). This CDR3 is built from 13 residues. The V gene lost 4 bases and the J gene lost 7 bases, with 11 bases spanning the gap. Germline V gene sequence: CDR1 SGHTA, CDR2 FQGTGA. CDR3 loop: CASSSPTRNEQFF. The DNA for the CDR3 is TGTGCCAGCAGCTCCCCTACTAGAAATGAGCAGTTCTTC.

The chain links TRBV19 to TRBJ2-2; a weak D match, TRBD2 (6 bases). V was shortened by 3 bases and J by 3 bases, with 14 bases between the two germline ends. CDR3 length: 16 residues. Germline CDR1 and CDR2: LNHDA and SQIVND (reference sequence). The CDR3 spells CASSMGLASYTGELFF. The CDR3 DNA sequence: TGTGCCAGTAGTATGGGACTTGCCTCGTACACCGGGGAGCTGTTTTTT.

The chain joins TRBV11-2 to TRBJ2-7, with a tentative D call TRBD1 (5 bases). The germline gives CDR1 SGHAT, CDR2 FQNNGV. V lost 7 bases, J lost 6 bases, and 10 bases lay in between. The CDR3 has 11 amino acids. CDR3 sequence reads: CASKGNPEQYF. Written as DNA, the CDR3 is TGTGCCAGCAAGGGGAACCCCGAGCAGTACTTC. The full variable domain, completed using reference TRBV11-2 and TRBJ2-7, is EAGVAQSPRYKIIEKRQSVAFWCNPISGHATLYWYQQILGQGPKLLIQFQNNGVVDDSQLPKDRFSAERLKGVDSTLKIQPAKLEDSAVYLCASKGNPEQYFGPGTRLTVT.

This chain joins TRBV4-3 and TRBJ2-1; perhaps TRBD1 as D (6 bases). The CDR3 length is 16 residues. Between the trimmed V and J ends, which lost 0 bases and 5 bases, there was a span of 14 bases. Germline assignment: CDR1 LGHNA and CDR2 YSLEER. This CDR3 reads CASSQDGAGADNEQFF. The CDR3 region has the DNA TGCGCCAGCAGCCAAGATGGGGCAGGGGCGGACAATGAGCAGTTCTTC.

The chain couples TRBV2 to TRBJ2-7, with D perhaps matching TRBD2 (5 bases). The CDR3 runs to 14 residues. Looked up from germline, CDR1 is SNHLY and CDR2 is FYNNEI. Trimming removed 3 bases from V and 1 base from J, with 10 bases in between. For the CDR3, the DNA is TGTGCCAGCAGTGACGAGGGCACTTCCTACGAGCAGTACTTC. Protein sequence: CASSDEGTSYEQYF. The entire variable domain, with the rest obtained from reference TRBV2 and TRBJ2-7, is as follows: EPEVTQTPSHQVTQMGQEVILRCVPISNHLYFYWYRQILGQKVEFLVSFYNNEISEKSEIFDDQFSVERPDGSNFTLKIRSTKLEDSAMYFCASSDEGTSYEQYFGPGTRLTVT.